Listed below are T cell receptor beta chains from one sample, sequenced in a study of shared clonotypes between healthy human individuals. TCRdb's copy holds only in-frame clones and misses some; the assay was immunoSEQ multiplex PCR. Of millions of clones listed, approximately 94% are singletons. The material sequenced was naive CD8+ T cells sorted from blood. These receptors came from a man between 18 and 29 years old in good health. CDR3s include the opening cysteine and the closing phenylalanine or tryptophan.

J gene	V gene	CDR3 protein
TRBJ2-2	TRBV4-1	CASSQEGSPNTGELFF
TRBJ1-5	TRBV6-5	CASSSIGPDQPQHF
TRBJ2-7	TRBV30	CAWRPETSSYEQYF
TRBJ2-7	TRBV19	CASRPGQGSNEQYF
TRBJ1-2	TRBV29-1	CSVDENVGYTF
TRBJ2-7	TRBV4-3	CASSQDHRRGSSYEQYF
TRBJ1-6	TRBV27	CASSWDRPSNYNSPLHF
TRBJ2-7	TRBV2	CASSEWRGTYEQYF
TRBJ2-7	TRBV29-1	CSVEGGAYEQYF
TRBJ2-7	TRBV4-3	CASSQGTADEQYF
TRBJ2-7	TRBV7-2	CASSLTSGAYEQYF
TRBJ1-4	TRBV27	CASSPYRATNEKLFF
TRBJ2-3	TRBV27	CASSLGLAGLADTQYF
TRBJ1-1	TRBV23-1	CASSHNRGEGLNAEAFF
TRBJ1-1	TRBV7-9	CASSLGGGPPDFF
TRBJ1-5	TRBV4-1	CASSQGGNLQPQHF
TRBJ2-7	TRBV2	CASRGVASYEQYF
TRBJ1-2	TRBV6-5	CASRMSSGTAYGYTF
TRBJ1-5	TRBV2	CASETTGDGNQPQHF
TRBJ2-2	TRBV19	CASSSSETGELFF
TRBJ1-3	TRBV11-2	CASSLATGGVGNTIYF
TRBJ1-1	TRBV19	CASRRLSLNTEAFF
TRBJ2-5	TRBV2	CASSETAGEETQYF
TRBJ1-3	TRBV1	CTSRGTGVHGNTIYF
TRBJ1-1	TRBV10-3	CAISSGIYTEAFF
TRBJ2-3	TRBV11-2	CASSLAVGRTDTQYF
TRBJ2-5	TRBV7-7	CASSLSPVSQETQYF
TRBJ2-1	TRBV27	CASSLSIVGGFNEQFF
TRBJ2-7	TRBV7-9	CASSLNHYEQYF
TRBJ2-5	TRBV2	CASSSPGTALETQYF
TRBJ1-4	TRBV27	CASSFLGAEATNEKLFF